The TCR beta chain under discussion was sequenced for a study of blood T cell repertoires in COVID-19. Study at large: Acute-phase and convalescent COVID-19 samples originated in the United States, Italy and Spain. In each case, the material was cDNA or gDNA derived from T cells, B-cell-depleted T cells, or PBMCs.

Original analysis: Estimation of nucleated cell counts was performed using reference gene primer amplification. Generated by immunoSEQ multiplex PCR, the TCRdb table keeps only in-frame clones and is missing some. Clone size and V and J calls were adopted from that table, with D and trimming inferred from the DNA. The table records around 210,000 clones, 75% to 85% of them present only once. While infection was still active, Seattle patients were enrolled and then followed longitudinally. The CDR3 is made up of 14 amino acids. In germline, CDR1 is LGHDT, CDR2 YNNKEL (reference sequence). Trimming took 2 bases from V and 0 from J, leaving 8 bases between them. This clone was seen only a few times.

The sample was peripheral blood. The TCR sequence derives from a man aged 50 to 59 with COVID-19, enrolled during active disease. The chain employs TRBV3-1 (or the pseudogene TRBV3-2) and TRBJ2-7, with D unresolved. CDR3 nucleotides: TGTGCCAGCAGCCAAAATGGGCCCTCCTACGAGCAGTACTTC. Translating gives CASSQNGPSYEQYF.